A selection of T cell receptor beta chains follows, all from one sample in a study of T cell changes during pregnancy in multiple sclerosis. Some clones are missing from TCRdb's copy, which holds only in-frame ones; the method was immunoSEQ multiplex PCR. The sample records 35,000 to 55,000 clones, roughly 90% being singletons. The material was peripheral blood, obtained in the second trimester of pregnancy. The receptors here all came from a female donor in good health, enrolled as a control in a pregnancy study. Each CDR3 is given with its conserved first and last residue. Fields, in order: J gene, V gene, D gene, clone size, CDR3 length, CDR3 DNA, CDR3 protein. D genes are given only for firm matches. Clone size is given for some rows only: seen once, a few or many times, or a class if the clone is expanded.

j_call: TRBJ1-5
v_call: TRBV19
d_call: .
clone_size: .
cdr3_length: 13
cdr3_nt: TGTGCCAGTAGGACAGGAGGAAATCAGCCCCAGCATTTT
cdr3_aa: CASRTGGNQPQHF

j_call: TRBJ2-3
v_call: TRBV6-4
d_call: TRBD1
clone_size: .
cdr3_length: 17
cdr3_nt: TGTGCCAGCAGTGACTCTTCAGGGGGCGGCGGGACAGATACGCAGTATTTT
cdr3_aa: CASSDSSGGGGTDTQYF

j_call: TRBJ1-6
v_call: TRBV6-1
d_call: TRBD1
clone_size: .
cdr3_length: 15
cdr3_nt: TGTGCCAGCAGTGCGGACAGGGACTATAATTCACCCCTCCACTTT
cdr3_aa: CASSADRDYNSPLHF

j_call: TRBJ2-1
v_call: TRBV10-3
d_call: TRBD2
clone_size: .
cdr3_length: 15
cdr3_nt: TGTGCCATCTCCTCTAGCGGGGGGCCCGCCAATGAGCAGTTCTTC
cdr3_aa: CAISSSGGPANEQFF

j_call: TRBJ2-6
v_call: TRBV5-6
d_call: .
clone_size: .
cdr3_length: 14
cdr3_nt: TGTGCCAGCAGCTTGGGAGCGGGGGCCAACGTCCTGACTTTC
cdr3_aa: CASSLGAGANVLTF

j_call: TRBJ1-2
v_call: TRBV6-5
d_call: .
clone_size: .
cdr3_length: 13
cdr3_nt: TGTGCCAGCAGTTACTCGTTCCGAGGAGGCTACACCTTC
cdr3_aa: CASSYSFRGGYTF

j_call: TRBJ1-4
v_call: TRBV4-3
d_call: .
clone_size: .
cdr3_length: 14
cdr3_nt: TGCGCCAGCAGCCAAGGAGGCAACCATGAAAAACTGTTTTTT
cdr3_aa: CASSQGGNHEKLFF

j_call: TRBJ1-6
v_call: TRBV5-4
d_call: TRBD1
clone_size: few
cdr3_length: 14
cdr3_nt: TGTGCCAGCAGCTCGACAGGGGATAATTCACCCCTCCACTTT
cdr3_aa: CASSSTGDNSPLHF

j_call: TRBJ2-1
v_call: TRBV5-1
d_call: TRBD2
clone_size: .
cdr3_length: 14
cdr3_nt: TGCGCCTCCCAGCCCACTAGCGGGGGGAATGAGCAGTTCTTC
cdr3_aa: CASQPTSGGNEQFF

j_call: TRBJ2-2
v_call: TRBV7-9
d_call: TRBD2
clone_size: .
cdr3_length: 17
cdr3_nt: TGTGCCAGCAGCTTGGAGACTAGCGGGAGGGCCACCGGGGAGCTGTTTTTT
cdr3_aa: CASSLETSGRATGELFF

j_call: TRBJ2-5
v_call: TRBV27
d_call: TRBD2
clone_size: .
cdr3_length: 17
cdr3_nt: TGTGCCAACCTGACTAGCGGGAGGGAAGACTTGGGAGAGACCCAGTACTTC
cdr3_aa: CANLTSGREDLGETQYF

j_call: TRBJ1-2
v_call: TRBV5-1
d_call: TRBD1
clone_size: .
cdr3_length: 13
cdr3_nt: TGCGCCAGCAGTAAGGACAGGGGTTATGGCTACACCTTC
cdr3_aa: CASSKDRGYGYTF

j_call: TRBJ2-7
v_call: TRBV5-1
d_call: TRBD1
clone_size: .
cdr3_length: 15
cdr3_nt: TGCGCCAGCAGCTTGGGATCGACAGGGGGCGGCGAGCAGTACTTC
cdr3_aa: CASSLGSTGGGEQYF

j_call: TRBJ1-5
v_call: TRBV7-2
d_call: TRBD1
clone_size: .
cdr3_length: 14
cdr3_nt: TGTGCCAGCAGCTCGGGACAGCCCAATCAGCCCCAGCATTTT
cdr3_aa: CASSSGQPNQPQHF

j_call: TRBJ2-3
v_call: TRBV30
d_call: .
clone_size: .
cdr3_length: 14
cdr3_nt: TGTGCCTGGAGTGGCTCGGTCCCTACAGATACGCAGTATTTT
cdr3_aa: CAWSGSVPTDTQYF

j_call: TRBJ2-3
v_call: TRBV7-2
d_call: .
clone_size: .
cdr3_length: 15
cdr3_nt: TGTGCCAGCAGCTTCGAAGCGGTTAGCACAGATACGCAGTATTTT
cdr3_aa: CASSFEAVSTDTQYF

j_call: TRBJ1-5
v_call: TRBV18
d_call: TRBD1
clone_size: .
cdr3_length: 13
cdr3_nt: TGTGCCAGCTCGCCAGGGGGCGATCAGCCCCAGCATTTT
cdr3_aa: CASSPGGDQPQHF

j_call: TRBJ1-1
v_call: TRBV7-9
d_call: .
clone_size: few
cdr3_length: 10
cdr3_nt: TGTGCCACCGGGGGGACTGAAGCTTTCTTT
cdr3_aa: CATGGTEAFF

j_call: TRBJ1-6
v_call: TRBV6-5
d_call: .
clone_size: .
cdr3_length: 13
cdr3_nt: TGTGCCAGCAGTTACGGTTTGCGGTCACCCCTCCACTTT
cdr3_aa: CASSYGLRSPLHF

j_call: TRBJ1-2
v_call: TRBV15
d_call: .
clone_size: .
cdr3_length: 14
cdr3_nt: TGTGCCACCAGCAAAGGGAGTACCGACTATGGCTACACCTTC
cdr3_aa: CATSKGSTDYGYTF

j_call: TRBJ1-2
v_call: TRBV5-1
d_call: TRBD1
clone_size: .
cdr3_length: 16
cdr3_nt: TGCGCCAGCAGCTTCACAACAGGGGGCGAGGGCTATGGCTACACCTTC
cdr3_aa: CASSFTTGGEGYGYTF

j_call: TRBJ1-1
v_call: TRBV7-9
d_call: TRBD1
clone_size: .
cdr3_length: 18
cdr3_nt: TGTGCCAGCAGCCAAAGGAACGCCCCGGGACAGGGGCCTCTGGGAGCTTTCTTT
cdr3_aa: CASSQRNAPGQGPLGAFF

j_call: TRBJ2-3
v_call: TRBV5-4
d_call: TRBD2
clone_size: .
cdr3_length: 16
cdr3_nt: TGTGCCAGCAGCTTGAGGCTAGCGGGACGCACAGATACGCAGTATTTT
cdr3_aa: CASSLRLAGRTDTQYF

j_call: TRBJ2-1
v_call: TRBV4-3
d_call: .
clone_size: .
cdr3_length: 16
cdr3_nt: TGCGCCAGCAGCCAAGATCGGACTAATCCGGGCAATGAGCAGTTCTTC
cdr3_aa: CASSQDRTNPGNEQFF

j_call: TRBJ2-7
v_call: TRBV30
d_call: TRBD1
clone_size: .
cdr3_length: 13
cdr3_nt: TGTGCCTGGAGGTCCCAGGGGGTGGACGAGCAGTACTTC
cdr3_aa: CAWRSQGVDEQYF

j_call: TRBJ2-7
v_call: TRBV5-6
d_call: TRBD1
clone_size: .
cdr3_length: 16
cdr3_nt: TGTGCCAGCAGCTTGGCTATCGGGACAGGGGGTTTTGAGCAGTACTTC
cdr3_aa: CASSLAIGTGGFEQYF

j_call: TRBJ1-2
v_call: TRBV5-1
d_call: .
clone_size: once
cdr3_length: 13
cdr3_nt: TGCGCCAGCAGCTTCGACAGACCCTATGGCTACACCTTC
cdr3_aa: CASSFDRPYGYTF

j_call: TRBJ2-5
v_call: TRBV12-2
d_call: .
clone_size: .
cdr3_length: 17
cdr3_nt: TGTGCAAGTCGCCCAACTCTCGGGACAGGACTTCAAGAGACCCAGTACTTC
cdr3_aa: CASRPTLGTGLQETQYF

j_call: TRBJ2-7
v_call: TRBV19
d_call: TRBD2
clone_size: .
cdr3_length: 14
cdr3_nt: TGTGCCAGTAGTCCAGGCGGGAGAACCTACGAGCAGTACTTC
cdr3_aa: CASSPGGRTYEQYF

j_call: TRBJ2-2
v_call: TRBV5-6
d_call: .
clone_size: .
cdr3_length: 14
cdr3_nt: TGTGCCAGCAGCTTCTGGGGCAACACCGGGGAGCTGTTTTTT
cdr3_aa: CASSFWGNTGELFF

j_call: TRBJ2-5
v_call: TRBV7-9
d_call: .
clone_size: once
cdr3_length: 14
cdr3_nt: TGTGCCAGCAGCTACGCAGGGCCCCAAGAGACCCAGTACTTC
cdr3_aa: CASSYAGPQETQYF

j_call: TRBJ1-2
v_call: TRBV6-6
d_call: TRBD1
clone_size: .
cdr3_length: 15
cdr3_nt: TGTGCCACACGGGACAGCCGTTACACTAACTATGGCTACACCTTC
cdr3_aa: CATRDSRYTNYGYTF